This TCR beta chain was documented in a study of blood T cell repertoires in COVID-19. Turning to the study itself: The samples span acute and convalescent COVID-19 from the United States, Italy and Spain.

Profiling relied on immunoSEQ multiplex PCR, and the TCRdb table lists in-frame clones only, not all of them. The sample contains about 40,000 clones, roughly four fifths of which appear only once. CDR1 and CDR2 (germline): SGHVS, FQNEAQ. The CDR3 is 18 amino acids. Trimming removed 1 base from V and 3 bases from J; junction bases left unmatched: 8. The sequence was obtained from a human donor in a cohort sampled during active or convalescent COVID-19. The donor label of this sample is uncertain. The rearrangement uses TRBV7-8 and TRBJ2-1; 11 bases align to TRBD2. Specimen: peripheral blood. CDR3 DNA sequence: TGTGCCAGCAGCTTAGGTTATCGTAGCGGGAGGGGCTACAATGAGCAGTTCTTC. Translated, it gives CASSLGYRSGRGYNEQFF.